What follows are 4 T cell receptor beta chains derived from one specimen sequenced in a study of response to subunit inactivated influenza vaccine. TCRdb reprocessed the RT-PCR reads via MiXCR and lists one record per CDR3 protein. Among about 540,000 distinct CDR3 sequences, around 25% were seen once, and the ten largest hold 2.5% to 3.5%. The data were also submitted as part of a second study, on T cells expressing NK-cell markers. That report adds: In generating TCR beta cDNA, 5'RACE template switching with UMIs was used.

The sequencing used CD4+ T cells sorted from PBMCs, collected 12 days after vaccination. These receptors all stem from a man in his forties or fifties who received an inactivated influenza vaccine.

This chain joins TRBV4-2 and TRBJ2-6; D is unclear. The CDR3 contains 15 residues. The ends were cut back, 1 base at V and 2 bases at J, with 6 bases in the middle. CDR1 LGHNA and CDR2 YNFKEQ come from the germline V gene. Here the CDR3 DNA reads TGTGCCAGCAGCCAAGCACAAGCTGGGGCCAACGTCCTGACTTTC. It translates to CASSQAQAGANVLTF.

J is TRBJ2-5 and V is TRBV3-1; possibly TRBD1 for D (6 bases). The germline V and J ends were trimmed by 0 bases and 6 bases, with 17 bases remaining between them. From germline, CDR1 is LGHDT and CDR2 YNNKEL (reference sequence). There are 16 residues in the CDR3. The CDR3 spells CASSQDFVRGGKTQYF. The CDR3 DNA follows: TGTGCCAGCAGCCAAGATTTCGTCAGGGGTGGAAAGACCCAGTACTTC.

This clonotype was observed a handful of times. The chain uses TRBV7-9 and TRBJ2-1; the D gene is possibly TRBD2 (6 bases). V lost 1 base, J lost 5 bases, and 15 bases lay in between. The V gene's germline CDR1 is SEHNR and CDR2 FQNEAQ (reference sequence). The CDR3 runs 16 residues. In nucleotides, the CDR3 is TGTGCCAGCAGCTTAGGTTGGGTAGCGGAGGACAATGAGCAGTTCTTC. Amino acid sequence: CASSLGWVAEDNEQFF.

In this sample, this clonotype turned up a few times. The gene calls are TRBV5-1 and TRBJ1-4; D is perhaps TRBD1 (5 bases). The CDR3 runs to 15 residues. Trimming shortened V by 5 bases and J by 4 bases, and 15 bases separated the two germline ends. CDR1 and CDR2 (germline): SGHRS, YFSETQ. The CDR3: CASRISGTDNEKLFF. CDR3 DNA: TGCGCCAGCAGAATTAGCGGGACGGATAATGAAAAACTGTTTTTT.